This is a list of T cell receptor beta chains from one sample in a study of shared clonotypes between healthy human individuals. Profiling relied on immunoSEQ multiplex PCR, and the TCRdb table lists in-frame clones only, not all of them. This table holds roughly 2.4 million clones, under 97% found once. The sequencing sample was made of naive CD4+ T cells sorted from blood. The source of these receptors is a man between 18 and 35 years old in good health. Both conserved end residues are part of each CDR3. The D gene is left open where the match is weak. Clone size, where shown, is once, few, many, or a class for clones that have expanded.

>TRBV28|TRBD1|.|TRBJ2-2
TGTGCCAGCAGTTTAGACAGGGGGCAAACCGGGGAGCTGTTTTTT
CASSLDRGQTGELFF
>TRBV7-9|.|.|TRBJ2-5
TGTGCCAGCAGCTTAGAGTGGGGGGCGAACCCGACCCAGTACTTC
CASSLEWGANPTQYF
>TRBV4-1|TRBD1|.|TRBJ1-2
TGCGCCAGCAGCCAACGGGACAGGTCTAACTATGGCTACACCTTC
CASSQRDRSNYGYTF
>TRBV6-1|.|few|TRBJ1-6
TGTGCCAGCAGTGGGGCGCTAACAGGGTACCATTCACCCCTCCACTTT
CASSGALTGYHSPLHF
>TRBV5-1|TRBD1|.|TRBJ2-7
TGCGCCAGCAGCTTCCAACAGGGGGCCACCTACGAGCAGTACTTC
CASSFQQGATYEQYF
>TRBV11-2|TRBD2|.|TRBJ2-1
TGTGCCAGCAGCTTGCCCTGGCGGGGGGGCATAGAGCAGTTCTTC
CASSLPWRGGIEQFF
>TRBV18|.|once|TRBJ1-2
TGTGCCAGCTCACCACGAGGTGAAAACTATAGCTACACCTTC
CASSPRGENYSYTF
>TRBV7-2|TRBD2|.|TRBJ2-3
TGTGCCAGCAGCCTCGGGCTAGCGGGAGGAGGCACAGATACGCAGTATTTT
CASSLGLAGGGTDTQYF
>TRBV20-1|.|.|TRBJ2-7
TGCAGTGCTAGATCCCCGCACGAGCAGTACTTC
CSARSPHEQYF
>TRBV6-6|.|.|TRBJ1-2
TGTGCCAGCAGCCCCGGGGGCACCTATGGCTACACCTTC
CASSPGGTYGYTF
>TRBV19|TRBD1|.|TRBJ2-3
TGTGCCAGTAGCTTGACAGGGGGCACAGATACGCAGTATTTT
CASSLTGGTDTQYF
>TRBV11-2|.|.|TRBJ1-6
TGTGCCAGCAGCTTAGATCTCGGGGGAAATTCACCCCTCCACTTT
CASSLDLGGNSPLHF